The 24 T cell receptor beta chains below all came from one sample that was sequenced in a study of T cell repertoires in cytomegalovirus infection. MiXCR, run by TCRdb on the reads, gives a single entry per CDR3 protein. Found here are roughly 350,000 distinct CDR3 sequences, roughly 34% of them singletons; the top ten hold roughly 13%. These receptors' antigens are unknown. The starting material was cultured PBMCs, obtained from culture after CMV antigen stimulation. The receptors come from a human donor in good health (CMV status not recorded). Some clones in this sample may be carry-over from other donors' samples.

This clonotype appeared a few times. The V call is TRBV11-2, the J call TRBJ2-7; D unresolved. The germline CDR1 and CDR2 sequences are SGHAT and FQNNGV. Deletions cut 2 bases from V and 0 bases from J, with 5 bases between. The CDR3 sequence is 13 residues long. The CDR3 loop reads CASSLSLSYEQYV. Written as DNA, the CDR3 is TGTGCCAGCAGCTTATCTCTCTCCTACGAGCAGTACGTC.

V gene TRBV7-2 combines with J gene TRBJ1-1; D is uncertain. V was shortened by 1 base and J by 6 bases, with 18 bases between the two germline ends. This CDR3 comprises 16 residues. Germline assignment: CDR1 SGHTA and CDR2 FQGNSA. This CDR3 reads CASSLGDWSLRAEAFF. The CDR3 DNA sequence: TGTGCCAGCAGCTTAGGGGATTGGAGCCTTAGGGCTGAAGCTTTCTTT.

This clonotype was seen only a few times. The rearrangement joins TRBV7-9 to TRBJ2-1, with 12 bases identical to TRBD2. CDR1 and CDR2 (germline): SEHNR, FQNEAQ (reference sequence). J was trimmed by 3 bases and V by 4 bases; bases with no gene match: 7. There are 17 residues in the CDR3. The CDR3 DNA reads TGTGCCAGCAGCTCCGGACTAGCGGGATCCAACTACAATGAGCAGTTCTTC. Protein: CASSSGLAGSNYNEQFF.

Ten or more counts support this clonotype. V and J are TRBV4-2 and TRBJ1-6, with D tentatively TRBD1 (6 bases). Trimming left V 0 bases short and J 10 bases short, with 13 bases between. The germline V gene encodes CDR1 LGHNA and CDR2 YNFKEQ. The CDR3 covers 15 residues. The CDR3 sequence is CASSQDDRIESPLHF. CDR3 DNA sequence: TGTGCCAGCAGCCAAGATGACAGGATTGAGTCACCCCTCCACTTT.

The V gene is TRBV2, the J gene TRBJ1-2, with no clear D. The V and J ends lost 6 bases and 8 bases respectively, with 10 bases between them. CDR1 SNHLY and CDR2 FYNNEI come from the germline V gene. CDR3 length equals 11 residues. CDR3 loop: CASRRLEGYTF. CDR3 in DNA: TGTGCCAGCAGGCGGCTCGAAGGCTACACCTTC.

The chain is built from TRBV29-1 and TRBJ2-6, with D unresolved. Germline V gene data show CDR1 as SQVTM and CDR2 as ANQGSEA. CDR3 length: 15 residues. V lost 4 bases to trimming and J lost 0 bases, with 10 bases between them. The CDR3 DNA is TGCAGCGTTGCCCCAGGAAGCTCTGGGGCCAACGTCCTGACTTTC. Protein sequence: CSVAPGSSGANVLTF.

This clonotype showed up just a few times. The J gene is TRBJ2-1, the V gene TRBV6-5, with TRBD1 identical over 10 bases. The CDR3 totals 15 residues. CDR1 and CDR2 (germline): MNHEY, SVGAGI. V shed 3 bases and J 6 bases; nucleotides not matched to a gene: 5. The CDR3 sequence is CASSYSGQGSNEQFF. The CDR3 DNA sequence: TGTGCCAGCAGTTATTCGGGACAGGGGTCCAATGAGCAGTTCTTC.

This chain links TRBV11-2 with TRBJ2-1; D remains unclear. The V end lost 0 bases, the J end lost 0 bases, and 3 bases lay between the germline ends. This CDR3 spans 14 amino acids. In germline, CDR1 is SGHAT, CDR2 FQNNGV. As DNA, the CDR3 is TGTGCCAGCAGCTTAGAGTCCTCCTACAATGAGCAGTTCTTC. Its translation: CASSLESSYNEQFF. Full variable domain (remainder filled in from reference TRBV11-2 and TRBJ2-1): EAGVAQSPRYKIIEKRQSVAFWCNPISGHATLYWYQQILGQGPKLLIQFQNNGVVDDSQLPKDRFSAERLKGVDSTLKIQPAKLEDSAVYLCASSLESSYNEQFFGPGTRLTVL.

The CDR3 DNA sequence: TGTGCCAGCGGACTAGTCGCCTACAATGAGCAGTTCTTC. Protein product: CASGLVAYNEQFF. The V call is TRBV2, the J call TRBJ2-1; TRBD2 matches 7 bases. Trimming cost V 8 bases and J 2 bases; bases outside gene matches: 3. The CDR3 runs 13 residues. Germline V gene data show CDR1 as SNHLY and CDR2 as FYNNEI.

This clonotype has just a few counts. V is TRBV7-2 and J is TRBJ1-6, with 9 bases matching TRBD1. V lost 7 bases to trimming and J lost 9 bases; unmatched junction nucleotides: 10. The germline gives CDR1 SGHTA, CDR2 FQGNSA. The CDR3 totals 15 residues. The CDR3 loop is CASIDPGQGSSPLHF. DNA for the CDR3: TGTGCCAGCATCGACCCGGGACAGGGTAGTTCACCCCTCCACTTT.

The V call is TRBV29-1, the J call TRBJ2-3; D is possibly TRBD2 (6 bases). The V end lost 7 bases, the J end lost 2 bases, and 10 bases lay between the germline ends. Per germline, CDR1 SQVTM and CDR2 ANQGSEA. CDR3 length equals 12 residues. CDR3 DNA sequence: TGCAGCGAAAGGAGGGCCACAGATACGCAGTATTTT. Amino acids: CSERRATDTQYF.

The genes are TRBV4-1 and TRBJ2-1; 9 nucleotides agree with TRBD2. Germline V gives CDR1 MGHRA, CDR2 YSYEKL. Losses at the gene ends were 0 bases for V and 5 bases for J; bases not matched to a gene: 5. The CDR3 spans 16 residues. The CDR3 DNA follows: TGCGCCAGCAGCCAAGACCCTAGCGGGATCAACAATGAGCAGTTCTTC. Residues: CASSQDPSGINNEQFF.

In this sample, this clonotype turned up a few times. The V gene is TRBV19, the J gene TRBJ1-2, with D perhaps TRBD1 (5 bases). The CDR3 runs to 16 residues. From germline, CDR1 is LNHDA and CDR2 SQIVND (reference sequence). Trimming stripped 1 base from V and 1 base from J, with 13 bases between. Here the CDR3 reads CASSIGVQEINYGYTF. The DNA of the CDR3 is TGTGCCAGTAGTATAGGGGTACAGGAGATTAACTATGGCTACACCTTC.

This clonotype occurred many times. The rearrangement uses TRBV7-6 and TRBJ1-1, with D possibly matching TRBD1 (6 bases). V lost 2 bases and J lost 1, with 11 bases in between. This CDR3 contains 15 residues. Germline assignment: CDR1 SGHVS and CDR2 FNYEAQ. The CDR3 spells CASSLNWDKNTEAFF. CDR3 bases: TGTGCCAGCAGCTTAAACTGGGACAAGAACACTGAAGCTTTCTTT.

Of note for this clonotype: One junction end disagrees with the germline gene, perhaps due to a read error. The chain is built from TRBV7-2 and TRBJ2-7; 11 nucleotides align to TRBD2. The length of the CDR3 is 14 residues. The germline V gene has CDR1 SGHTA and CDR2 FQGNSA. Here the CDR3 reads CASNILAGGYEKYF. In DNA, the CDR3 is TGTGCCAGCAACATTCTAGCGGGAGGCTACGAGAAGTACTTC. The full variable domain, rest sourced from reference TRBV7-2 and TRBJ2-7, is GAGVSQSPSNKVTEKGKDVELRCDPISGHTALYWYRQSLGQGLEFLIYFQGNSAPDKSGLPSDRFSAERTGGSVSTLTIQRTQQEDSAVYLCASNILAGGYEKYFGPGTRLTVT.

The genes are TRBV24-1 and TRBJ1-2, with a possible D match to TRBD1 (6 bases). Germline CDR1 is KGHDR and CDR2 is SFDVKD. The CDR3 covers 15 residues. V shed 0 bases and J shed 4 bases, with 11 bases lying between them. CDR3 amino acids: CATSDLKQGTYGYTF. Written as DNA, the CDR3 is TGTGCCACCAGTGATTTGAAGCAGGGGACCTATGGCTACACCTTC.

The chain has TRBV20-1 and TRBJ2-7, with 8 bases that match TRBD2. V lost 6 bases and J lost 5; bases outside the gene matches: 6. The CDR3 extends over 12 amino acids. CDR1 is DFQATT, CDR2 SNEGSKA, per germline (reference sequence). The CDR3 region is CSAGREVDEQYF. CDR3 DNA: TGCAGTGCCGGGCGGGAGGTCGACGAGCAGTACTTC.

This clonotype was counted many times. This chain joins TRBV7-2 and TRBJ1-3; D remains unclear. The germline V and J ends were trimmed by 0 bases and 0 bases, with 6 bases remaining between them. Per the germline V gene, CDR1 is SGHTA and CDR2 is FQGNSA. The CDR3 spans 15 residues. The CDR3 DNA reads TGTGCCAGCAGCTTAGCGCGAGTCTCTGGAAACACCATATATTTT. It translates to CASSLARVSGNTIYF.

The V and J genes are TRBV29-1 and TRBJ1-5; D may be TRBD1 (5 bases). Germline-derived CDR1 and CDR2 are SQVTM and ANQGSEA. With 6 bases removed from V and 0 bases from J, the gap between germline ends came to 12 bases. The CDR3 is made up of 14 amino acids. The CDR3 region has the DNA TGCAGCGTGACCATGACAGATAGCAATCAGCCCCAGCATTTT. Translating gives CSVTMTDSNQPQHF.

The chain combines TRBV28 with TRBJ2-1, with D tentatively TRBD1 or TRBD2 (6 bases each). CDR1 MDHEN and CDR2 SYDVKM come from the germline V gene. V lost 3 bases and J 2 bases, leaving 11 bases between the germline ends. The CDR3 runs 15 residues. CDR3 coding DNA: TGTGCCAGCAGTTTCTCGGGGGCCGCCTACAATGAGCAGTTCTTC. This sequence encodes CASSFSGAAYNEQFF.

The chain combines TRBV7-2 with TRBJ2-5, with TRBD2 matching over 13 bases. Germline CDR1 is SGHTA and CDR2 is FQGNSA. The J segment lost 5 bases and the V segment lost 1 base, leaving 7 bases of the junction unmatched. The length of the CDR3 is 17 residues. The CDR3 here is CASSLVVTSGRSETQYF. In DNA, the CDR3 is TGTGCCAGCAGCTTAGTCGTGACTAGCGGGAGGTCGGAGACCCAGTACTTC.

The CDR3, as DNA: TGTGCCAGCAGCTTAGCCGGGAGAGAGACCCAGTACTTC. Amino acids: CASSLAGRETQYF. The chain is built from TRBV7-2 and TRBJ2-5, with D maybe TRBD2 (6 bases). Trimming shortened V by 0 bases and J by 4 bases, and 6 bases separated the two germline ends. The germline V gene encodes CDR1 SGHTA and CDR2 FQGNSA. CDR3 length: 13 residues.

The chain recombines TRBV20-1 with TRBJ2-1; 7 nucleotides align to TRBD2. The CDR3 is 14 residues long. The germline V gene has CDR1 DFQATT and CDR2 SNEGSKA (reference sequence). With 0 bases clipped from V and 6 bases from J, the junction kept 5 bases outside the gene matches. The CDR3 spells CSARDMPSGNEQFF. Written as DNA, the CDR3 is TGCAGTGCTAGAGATATGCCTAGCGGCAATGAGCAGTTCTTC.

Worth noting for this clonotype: One end of the junction varies from germline; a read error may be responsible. The chain links TRBV4-1 to TRBJ2-7; TRBD2 aligns across 10 bases. This CDR3 comprises 14 residues. Germline V lookup: CDR1 MGHRA, CDR2 YSYEKL. The CDR3 sequence: CASSQREGPYEQYF. In nucleotides, the CDR3 is TGTGCCAGCAGCCAGCGGGAGGGCCCCTACGAGCAGTACTTC.